These T cell receptor beta chains were read from a single sample in a study of blood T cell repertoires in COVID-19. Using immunoSEQ multiplex PCR, the repertoire was profiled, and TCRdb retains in-frame clones only, with some absent. In the table there are some 110,000 clones, around 80% of which are singletons. Sequenced material: peripheral blood. The receptors were gathered from a man between 65 and 80 years old with acute or convalescent COVID-19. The CDR3 runs from the conserved cysteine through the conserved F or W. Each record gives: D gene, V gene, J gene, clone size, CDR3 DNA, CDR3 protein. A D gene is named only where the DNA matches it firmly. Not all rows give a size; the values are once, few, many and, for expanded clones, a class.

D gene: -; V gene: TRBV2; J gene: TRBJ1-6; clone size: -; CDR3 DNA: TGTGCCAGCGGGGGACATATTAATTCACCCCTCCACTTT; CDR3 protein: CASGGHINSPLHF
D gene: TRBD1; V gene: TRBV14; J gene: TRBJ2-7; clone size: -; CDR3 DNA: TGTGCCAGCAGCCAAGGGGACAGATCCTACGAGCAGTACTTC; CDR3 protein: CASSQGDRSYEQYF
D gene: TRBD1; V gene: TRBV29-1; J gene: TRBJ2-5; clone size: -; CDR3 DNA: TGCAGCGTTTTGGGACAGCAAGAGACCCAGTACTTC; CDR3 protein: CSVLGQQETQYF
D gene: TRBD1; V gene: TRBV18; J gene: TRBJ1-5; clone size: -; CDR3 DNA: TGTGCCAGCTCACCGTCGACAGGGGGATTGAATCAGCCCCAGCATTTT; CDR3 protein: CASSPSTGGLNQPQHF
D gene: TRBD2; V gene: TRBV3-1/TRBV3-2; J gene: TRBJ2-7; clone size: -; CDR3 DNA: TGTGCCAGCAGCCGAGGGACTAGCGGGAGGGCCAAGCAGTACTTC; CDR3 protein: CASSRGTSGRAKQYF
D gene: -; V gene: TRBV28; J gene: TRBJ2-7; clone size: once; CDR3 DNA: TGTGCCAGCAGTTTATCCGGACAAGTCCAGTACTTC; CDR3 protein: CASSLSGQVQYF
D gene: -; V gene: TRBV7-2; J gene: TRBJ1-2; clone size: -; CDR3 DNA: TGTGCCAGCAGCTTAGCCGCAGGGCCTAACTATGGCTACACCTTC; CDR3 protein: CASSLAAGPNYGYTF
D gene: -; V gene: TRBV7-3; J gene: TRBJ2-5; clone size: -; CDR3 DNA: TGTGCCAGCAGCCCCAGTGCCGGGTGGGAGACCCAGTACTTC; CDR3 protein: CASSPSAGWETQYF
D gene: TRBD2; V gene: TRBV9; J gene: TRBJ2-3; clone size: -; CDR3 DNA: TGTGCCAGCAGCGTAGTCGCGGGGGGAGGTACGCAGTATTTT; CDR3 protein: CASSVVAGGGTQYF
D gene: -; V gene: TRBV9; J gene: TRBJ1-6; clone size: -; CDR3 DNA: TGTGCCAGCAGCGTAGAGGCAGGCGACTATAATTCACCCCTCCACTTT; CDR3 protein: CASSVEAGDYNSPLHF
D gene: -; V gene: TRBV7-2; J gene: TRBJ2-2; clone size: -; CDR3 DNA: TGTGCCAGCAGCTCCCACGCGGGGGCCCAGGGCGGGGAGCTGTTTTTT; CDR3 protein: CASSSHAGAQGGELFF
D gene: -; V gene: TRBV2; J gene: TRBJ1-5; clone size: -; CDR3 DNA: TGTGCCAGTAACAGGGAGATTACGAATCAGCCCCAGCATTTT; CDR3 protein: CASNREITNQPQHF
D gene: -; V gene: TRBV4-3; J gene: TRBJ1-1; clone size: -; CDR3 DNA: TGCGCCAGCAGCCAAGGTCCCTGGGGCAACGCTGAAGCTTTCTTT; CDR3 protein: CASSQGPWGNAEAFF
D gene: -; V gene: TRBV5-1; J gene: TRBJ1-2; clone size: -; CDR3 DNA: TGCGCCAGCAGCCCGAATCCGACAGGATTTGGTGGCTACACCTTC; CDR3 protein: CASSPNPTGFGGYTF
D gene: TRBD1; V gene: TRBV10-1; J gene: TRBJ1-2; clone size: -; CDR3 DNA: TGCGCCAGCAGTGAGTCGGAGACAGGGAGCGATGGCTACACCTTC; CDR3 protein: CASSESETGSDGYTF
D gene: -; V gene: TRBV19; J gene: TRBJ2-7; clone size: few; CDR3 DNA: TGTGCCACCACTAGCGGGACAGGGACCTCCTACGAGCAGTACTTC; CDR3 protein: CATTSGTGTSYEQYF
D gene: TRBD2; V gene: TRBV6-5; J gene: TRBJ2-7; clone size: -; CDR3 DNA: TGTGCCAGCAGTTACCGGAACCTAGCGGGAGTCTACGAGCAGTACTTC; CDR3 protein: CASSYRNLAGVYEQYF
D gene: TRBD2; V gene: TRBV20-1; J gene: TRBJ2-3; clone size: -; CDR3 DNA: TGCAGTGCTAGTAACCCCCAGCGGGGATTAGATACGCAGTATTTT; CDR3 protein: CSASNPQRGLDTQYF
D gene: TRBD1; V gene: TRBV19; J gene: TRBJ2-4; clone size: -; CDR3 DNA: TGTGCCAGTAAACCGACAGGGGACAAAAACATTCAGTACTTC; CDR3 protein: CASKPTGDKNIQYF
D gene: TRBD1; V gene: TRBV30; J gene: TRBJ2-6; clone size: -; CDR3 DNA: TGTGCCTGGAGTTCAGGGGGCTCTGGGGCCAACGTCCTGACTTTC; CDR3 protein: CAWSSGGSGANVLTF
D gene: -; V gene: TRBV11-2; J gene: TRBJ1-3; clone size: -; CDR3 DNA: TGTGCCAGCAGCTTAACAGGGAGCTCTGGAAACACCATATATTTT; CDR3 protein: CASSLTGSSGNTIYF
D gene: TRBD1; V gene: TRBV30; J gene: TRBJ2-2; clone size: -; CDR3 DNA: TGTGCCTGGAGGAGACAGGGGTCCGGGGAGCTGTTTTTT; CDR3 protein: CAWRRQGSGELFF
D gene: -; V gene: TRBV27; J gene: TRBJ2-7; clone size: once; CDR3 DNA: TGTGCCAGCAGTTTAACTAGGACCTACGAGCAGTACTTC; CDR3 protein: CASSLTRTYEQYF